Below, 9 T cell receptor beta chains from the same sample are listed, as sequenced in a study of T cells in Graves' hyperthyroidism and ophthalmopathy. The TCR beta CDR3 regions underwent amplification using RNA transcripts as the source. HTBI primers drove first-round RT-PCR of the TCR CDR3. TCRdb re-called the multiplex PCR reads through MiXCR, storing one row per CDR3 protein. The sample has 500,000 to 800,000 distinct CDR3 sequences, about 45% seen once. Sequenced sample: peripheral blood or thyroid tissue (not recorded which). Receptors were obtained from an adult man with Graves' disease, either hyperthyroidism or ophthalmopathy (not recorded which).

A word on this clonotype: The junction does not match germline at one end; this may be a read error. The rearrangement joins TRBV7-6 to TRBJ2-5, with D unresolved. Germline V gene data show CDR1 as SGHVS and CDR2 as FNYEAQ. The CDR3 contains 15 residues. The CDR3 here is CASRLERVFRETQYF. The CDR3 bases are TGTGCCAGCAGGTTAGAAAGGGTATTTCGAGAGACCCAGTACTTC.

V usage is TRBV2 and J usage is TRBJ1-2; TRBD1 aligns across 8 bases. Germline assignment: CDR1 SNHLY and CDR2 FYNNEI. This CDR3 has 13 residues. The V segment lost 8 bases and the J segment 8 bases; nucleotides outside the gene matches: 10. The CDR3 spells CASVEEDRDGYTF. CDR3 in DNA: TGTGCCAGCGTTGAAGAGGACAGGGACGGCTACACCTTC.

The chain joins TRBV25-1 to TRBJ1-2; 7 nucleotides match TRBD1. In germline, CDR1 is MGHDK, CDR2 SYGVNS. The junction had 8 bases not matched to a gene; V was cut back by 8 bases and J by 5 bases. The CDR3 contains 13 residues. The CDR3 is CASGRQGEYGYTF. The CDR3, as DNA: TGTGCCAGCGGACGACAGGGAGAGTATGGCTACACCTTC.

The chain combines TRBV12-3 or TRBV12-4 with TRBJ1-5; D is perhaps TRBD1 (6 bases). Between the trimmed V and J ends, which lost 4 bases and 0 bases, there was a span of 16 bases. The CDR3 spans 17 residues. CDR3 nucleotide sequence: TGTGCCAGCAGTTCAAGGGGGGGGACGGTTAGCAATCAGCCCCAGCATTTT. This gives the protein CASSSRGGTVSNQPQHF.

With regard to this clonotype: Relative to the germline gene, one junction end is altered; a read error may explain this. The chain carries TRBV29-1 and TRBJ2-7; 7 positions match TRBD1. The CDR3 is 19 amino acids. Germline V gives CDR1 SQVTM, CDR2 ANQGSEA. This CDR3 reads CSVEDRWTGGVWMVYKQYF. Written as DNA, the CDR3 is TGCAGCGTTGAAGATAGATGGACAGGAGGCGTCTGGATGGTCTACAAGCAGTACTTC.

V and J are TRBV25-1 and TRBJ1-3, with a tentative D call TRBD1 (6 bases). The length of the CDR3 is 18 residues. Per the germline V gene, CDR1 is MGHDK and CDR2 is SYGVNS. V was cut by 5 bases and J by 2 bases, with 22 bases left in between. CDR3 in amino acids: CASSYTGIGRSAGNTIYF. The CDR3 DNA follows: TGTGCCAGCAGTTACACAGGGATCGGCCGGTCGGCTGGAAACACCATATATTTT.

The chain links TRBV7-9 to TRBJ1-1; D possibly corresponds to TRBD1 (6 bases). Between the trimmed V and J ends, which lost 5 bases and 1 base, there was a span of 14 bases. CDR1 is SEHNR, CDR2 FQNEAQ, per germline (reference sequence). The CDR3 has 15 residues. CDR3 sequence (DNA): TGTGCCAGCAGCCGTATGCCGGGACAGAACACTGAAGCTTTCTTT. It specifies CASSRMPGQNTEAFF.

The rearrangement uses TRBV5-1 and TRBJ2-7, with D possibly being TRBD1 (5 bases). Trimming stripped 3 bases from V and 4 bases from J, with 14 bases between. Germline V gene data show CDR1 as SGHRS and CDR2 as YFSETQ. This CDR3 comprises 14 residues. CDR3 in amino acids: CASSWGLGAYEQYF. The CDR3 DNA sequence: TGCGCCAGCAGCTGGGGCCTTGGGGCTTACGAGCAGTACTTC.

The genes are TRBV7-9 and TRBJ2-2; maybe TRBD2 (6 bases). This CDR3 spans 14 amino acids. Trimming cost V 4 bases and J 7 bases, with 13 bases left between them. Per the germline V gene, CDR1 is SEHNR and CDR2 is FQNEAQ (reference sequence). The CDR3: CASSYGGDYGELFF. In nucleotides, the CDR3 is TGTGCCAGCAGCTACGGGGGAGACTACGGGGAGCTGTTTTTT.